This T cell receptor (beta chain) was observed in a study of T cell repertoires in cytomegalovirus infection. TCRdb itself ran the reads through MiXCR, one entry per CDR3 protein. Here the sample spans roughly 320,000 distinct CDR3 sequences, about 8.8% being singletons. Germline CDR1 and CDR2: LNHDA and SQIVND (reference sequence). This CDR3 comprises 15 residues. V was cut by 6 bases and J by 9 bases, with 20 bases left in between. The clonotype comes from a human donor in good health (CMV status not recorded). Some clones in this sample may be carry-over from other donors' samples. Sequences were obtained from PBMCs. The genes are TRBV19 and TRBJ2-2; D could derive from TRBD1 or TRBD2 (5 bases each). The CDR3 reads CASSLSGAAYRELFF. The CDR3 nucleotides are TGTGCCAGTAGCCTTTCCGGGGCCGCTTATAGGGAGCTGTTTTTT.